The text below deals with one T cell receptor beta chain. The antigen this receptor binds is unknown. A read error is possible here, since a much larger clone lies one base away. The library came from PCR. Sequencing instrument: Illumina HiSeq 2500. TCR library preparation used molecular barcoding, with unique molecular identifiers applied to normalize quantification of the TCRbeta repertoire. Using fastp trimming at Q25 and MiXCR clonotype assembly, TCRdb reanalyzed the public sequencing data and kept in-frame beta chains. Rows matching on CDR3 protein sequence are summarized as one entry with the most common DNA and genes. A total of 200,000 to 250,000 distinct CDR3 sequences appear in this sample, 12% of them only once. The top ten constitute approximately 2.9% of the sample. The sample originates from a study of T-cell reconstitution after alpha-beta-depleted transplantation in children (dated by TCRdb to the mid-2010s). Turning to the overall study: The study quantitatively tracked T-cell immune reconstitution after TCRalphabeta/CD19-depleted allogeneic hematopoietic cell transplantation in children using TCR repertoire profiling.

From its cysteine to its phenylalanine, the CDR3 spans 15 amino acids. Only CDR3 DNA remains: 45 bases, in frame from the first base. V is clipped by 4 bases and J by 4 bases, and the sequence between their germline boundaries is 16 bases long. According to the germline V gene (reference sequence), CDR1 reads SGHNT and CDR2 reads YYREEE. This sample comprised PBMCs from the stem cell graft donor, obtained from the stem cell graft. The rearranged chain carries TRBV5-4 and TRBJ2-3; TRBD1 is perhaps the D gene, given 7 matching bases. This clonotype was sampled from a human donor who donated a stem cell graft to a child with acute lymphoblastic leukemia. The DNA sequence is given as TGTGCCAGCAGCCTGGAGCTCAGGGGGGCAGATACGCAGTATTTT. This gives the protein CASSLELRGADTQYF.